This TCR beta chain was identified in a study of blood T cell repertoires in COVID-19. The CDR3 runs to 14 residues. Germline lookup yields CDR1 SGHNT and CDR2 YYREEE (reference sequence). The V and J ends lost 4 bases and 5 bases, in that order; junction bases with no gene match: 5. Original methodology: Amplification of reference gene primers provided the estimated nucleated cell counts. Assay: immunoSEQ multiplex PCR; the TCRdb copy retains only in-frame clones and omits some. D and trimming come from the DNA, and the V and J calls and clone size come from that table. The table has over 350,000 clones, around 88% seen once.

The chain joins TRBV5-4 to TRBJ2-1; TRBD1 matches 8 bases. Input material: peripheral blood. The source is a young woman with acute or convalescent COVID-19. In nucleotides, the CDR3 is TGTGCCAGCAGCGGACAGGGTCCTGACAATGAGCAGTTCTTC. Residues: CASSGQGPDNEQFF.